This TCR beta chain was captured by sequencing in a study of identical twins. This clonotype was detected ten times or more. TCRdb reprocessed the 5' RACE reads with MiXCR, giving one entry per CDR3 protein. The sample gives some 590,000 distinct CDR3 sequences, just under 10% of which show up once; under 3.5% is in the top ten. The ends were cut back, 6 bases at V and 6 bases at J, with 21 bases in the middle. CDR3 size: 16 residues. This same sample was also taken into another study, of yellow fever vaccine responses in identical twins.

This sequence was found in a woman under 30 in good health. Input material: PBMCs. The chain carries TRBV12-3 or TRBV12-4 and TRBJ2-4; TRBD2 might be the D (7 bases). The CDR3 nucleotides are TGTGCCAGCAGGGGGGGGGTCACAGGGTTCGGAAACATTCAGTACTTC. Its translation: CASRGGVTGFGNIQYF.